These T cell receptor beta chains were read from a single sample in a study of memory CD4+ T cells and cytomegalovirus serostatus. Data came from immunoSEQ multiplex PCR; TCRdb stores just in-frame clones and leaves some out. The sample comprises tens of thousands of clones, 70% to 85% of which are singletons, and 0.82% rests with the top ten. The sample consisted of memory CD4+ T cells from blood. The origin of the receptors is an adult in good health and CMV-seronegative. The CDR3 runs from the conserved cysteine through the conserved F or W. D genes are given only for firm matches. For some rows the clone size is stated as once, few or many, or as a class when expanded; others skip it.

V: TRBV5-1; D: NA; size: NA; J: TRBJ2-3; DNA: TGCGCCAGCAGCACCCGACTACCACCGAAAGATACGCAGTATTTT; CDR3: CASSTRLPPKDTQYF
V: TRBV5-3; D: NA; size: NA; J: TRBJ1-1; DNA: TGTGCCAGAAGCTGGGCCTTTAAGGGGAGGGTAGACACTGAAGCTTTCTTT; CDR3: CARSWAFKGRVDTEAFF
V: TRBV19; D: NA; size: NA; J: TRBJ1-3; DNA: TGTGCCAGTAGTATGAGAAACACCATATATTTT; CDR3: CASSMRNTIYF
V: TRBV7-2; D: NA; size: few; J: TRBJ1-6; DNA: TGTGCCAGCAGCCCCGGAGAGGGCCGAAATTCACCCCTCCACTTT; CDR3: CASSPGEGRNSPLHF
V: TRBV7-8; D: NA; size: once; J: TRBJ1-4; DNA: TGTGCCAGTACCCCCCGGGACACCAGTGAAAAACTGTTTTTT; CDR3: CASTPRDTSEKLFF
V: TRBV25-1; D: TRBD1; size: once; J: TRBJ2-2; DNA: TGTGCCAGCAGTTGGGGGCAGGGGGCCGGGGAGCTGTTTTTT; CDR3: CASSWGQGAGELFF
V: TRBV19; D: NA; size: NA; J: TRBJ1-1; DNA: TGTGCCACCCGACTTGCCAACAGTGCCACTGAAGCTTTCTTT; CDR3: CATRLANSATEAFF
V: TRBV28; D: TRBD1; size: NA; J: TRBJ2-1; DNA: TGTGCCAGCACGATTGGACAGGGGAGTAACAATGAGCAGTTCTTC; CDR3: CASTIGQGSNNEQFF
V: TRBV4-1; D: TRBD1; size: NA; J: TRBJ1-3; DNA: TGCGCCAGCAGCCAAGGAACAGGGGCTGGAAACACCATATATTTT; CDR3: CASSQGTGAGNTIYF
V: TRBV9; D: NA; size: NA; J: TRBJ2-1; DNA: TGTGCCAGCAGCGTAGCTGTCGGGAGTCCCTACAATGAGCAGTTCTTC; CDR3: CASSVAVGSPYNEQFF
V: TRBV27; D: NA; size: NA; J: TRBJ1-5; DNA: TGTGCCAGCAGCCCGATGCAGGCGTATCAGCCCCAGCATTTT; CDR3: CASSPMQAYQPQHF
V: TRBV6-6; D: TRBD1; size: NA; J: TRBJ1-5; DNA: TGTGCCACCTTAGACAGGGATAGCAATCAGCCCCAGCATTTT; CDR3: CATLDRDSNQPQHF
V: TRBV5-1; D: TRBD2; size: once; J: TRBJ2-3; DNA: TGCGCCAGCAGCTTGAACCTAGCGGGAGGTCGGGGCACAGATACGCAGTATTTT; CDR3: CASSLNLAGGRGTDTQYF
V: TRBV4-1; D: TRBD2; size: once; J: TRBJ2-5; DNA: TGCGCCAGCAGCCAACTCACTAGCGGGGGAGAGACCCAGTACTTC; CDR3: CASSQLTSGGETQYF
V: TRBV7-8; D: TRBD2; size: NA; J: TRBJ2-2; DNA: TGTGCCAGCAGCAGATATAGCGGGGTGGACACCGGGGAGCTGTTTTTT; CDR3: CASSRYSGVDTGELFF
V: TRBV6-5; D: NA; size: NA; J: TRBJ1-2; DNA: TGTGCCAGCAGACTACAGGGTGGGCCCTATGGCTACACCTTC; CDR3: CASRLQGGPYGYTF
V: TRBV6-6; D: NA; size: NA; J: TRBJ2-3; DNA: TGTGCCAGCAGTTATCAGGGTTCTAGCACAGATACGCAGTATTTT; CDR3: CASSYQGSSTDTQYF
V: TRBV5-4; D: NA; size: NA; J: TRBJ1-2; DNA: TGTGCCAGCAGCTCGCCTGACAGGATTGATGGCTACACCTTC; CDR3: CASSSPDRIDGYTF
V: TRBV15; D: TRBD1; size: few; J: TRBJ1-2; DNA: TGTGCCACCAGCCCGGGGGACAGGGGACTAATCTATGGCTACACCTTC; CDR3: CATSPGDRGLIYGYTF
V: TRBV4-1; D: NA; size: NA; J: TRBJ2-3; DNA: TGCGCCAGCAGCCAAGTTGGGACAGATACGCAGTATTTT; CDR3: CASSQVGTDTQYF
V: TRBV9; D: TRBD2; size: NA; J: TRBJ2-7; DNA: TGTGCCAGCAGCGTAGGGATCGGGAGCGGGAGTCAGTACGAGCAGTACTTC; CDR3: CASSVGIGSGSQYEQYF
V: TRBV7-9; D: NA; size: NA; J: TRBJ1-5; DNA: TGTGCCAGCAGCTTAGATGTGTATGATCAGCCCCAGCATTTT; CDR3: CASSLDVYDQPQHF
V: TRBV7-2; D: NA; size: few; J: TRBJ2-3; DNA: TGTGCCAGCAGCTTAGCGCGGCCCACAGATACGCAGTATTTT; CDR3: CASSLARPTDTQYF
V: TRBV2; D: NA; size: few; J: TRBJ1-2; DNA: TGTGCCAGCAGTGAATCCCTTATCGATGGCTACACCTTC; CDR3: CASSESLIDGYTF
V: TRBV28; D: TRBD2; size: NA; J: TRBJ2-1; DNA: TGTGCCAGCACCCGATTAGCGGGAGGGGTCCATGAGCAGTTCTTC; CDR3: CASTRLAGGVHEQFF
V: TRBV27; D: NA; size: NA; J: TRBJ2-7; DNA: TGTGCCAGCGCTTTATCACAGGGTCCCTACGCCGGGGAGCAGTACTTC; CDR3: CASALSQGPYAGEQYF
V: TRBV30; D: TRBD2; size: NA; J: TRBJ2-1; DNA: TGTGCCTGGAGGGTCCCGGGCGGGAGACACAATGAGCAGTTCTTC; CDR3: CAWRVPGGRHNEQFF
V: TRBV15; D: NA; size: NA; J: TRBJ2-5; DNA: TGTGCCACCAGCGACCTCGGGCCAAGGAGGGAGACCCAGTACTTC; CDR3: CATSDLGPRRETQYF
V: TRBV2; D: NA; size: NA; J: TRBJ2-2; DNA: TGTGCCACCAAGGGGTTTCAACCGAACACCGGGGAGCTGTTTTTT; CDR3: CATKGFQPNTGELFF
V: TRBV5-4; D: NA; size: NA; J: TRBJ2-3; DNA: TGTGCCAGCAGCCGGACTACCACAGATACGCAGTATTTT; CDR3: CASSRTTTDTQYF
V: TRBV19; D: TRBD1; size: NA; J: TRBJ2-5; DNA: TGTGCCAGTAGTTCACTAAGGGGACAGGGCCGGGAGACCCAGTACTTC; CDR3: CASSSLRGQGRETQYF
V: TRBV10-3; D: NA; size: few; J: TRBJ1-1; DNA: TGTGCCATCAGTGGACCAGGGAATGAAGCTTTCTTT; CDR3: CAISGPGNEAFF
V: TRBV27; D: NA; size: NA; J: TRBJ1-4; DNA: TGTGCCAGCAGTCGGGCAGGGAGATTTACTGCAACTAATGAAAAACTGTTTTTT; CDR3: CASSRAGRFTATNEKLFF
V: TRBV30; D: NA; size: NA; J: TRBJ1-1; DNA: TGTGCCTGGAGTCCCCTCTCCGAAGCTTTCTTT; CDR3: CAWSPLSEAFF
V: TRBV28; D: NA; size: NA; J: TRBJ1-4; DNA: TGTGCCAGCAGTTCCCGGCAGTCAACTAATGAAAAACTGTTTTTT; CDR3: CASSSRQSTNEKLFF
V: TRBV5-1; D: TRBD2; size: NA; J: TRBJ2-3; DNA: TGCGCCAGTACAACTGGCGGGGGGGCCCCAGATACGCAGTATTTT; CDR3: CASTTGGGAPDTQYF
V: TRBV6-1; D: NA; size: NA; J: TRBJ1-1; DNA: TGTGCCAGCAGCCTAGAGGACACTGAAGCTTTCTTT; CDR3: CASSLEDTEAFF
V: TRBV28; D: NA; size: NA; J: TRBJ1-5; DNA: TGTGCCAGCAGTTTACGAGGACAGCCCCAGCATTTT; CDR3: CASSLRGQPQHF
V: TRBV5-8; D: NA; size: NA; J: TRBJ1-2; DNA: TGTGCCACCCGGGACCTCTATGGCTACACCTTC; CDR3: CATRDLYGYTF
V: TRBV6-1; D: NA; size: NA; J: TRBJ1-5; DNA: TGTGCCAGCAGAGGGTATAGCAATCAGCCCCAGCATTTT; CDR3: CASRGYSNQPQHF